Included here is one T cell receptor beta chain sequence, with context. The sample is drawn from a study of cytomegalovirus exposure and HLA in healthy donors. The assay was immunoSEQ multiplex PCR, and TCRdb's table has in-frame clones only and misses some. The sample lists roughly 79,000 clones, 85% to 95% seen once, with over 0.65% in the top ten. V dropped 5 bases and J dropped 3 bases, with 3 bases sitting between them. Germline assignment: CDR1 MNHNY and CDR2 SVGAGI (reference sequence). The CDR3 spans 11 residues. This clonotype originated in a man between 18 and 35 years old in good health and CMV-seronegative. Material for sequencing was PBMCs. The chain is built from TRBV6-6 and TRBJ2-3; D call uncertain. CDR3 bases: TGTGCCAGCAGTCTTACAGATACGCAGTATTTT. This codes for CASSLTDTQYF.